The clone carrying this T cell receptor beta chain was detected only once. The antigen is unknown. The entry originates in a study of T cell clonotyping in hematopoietic cell transplantation. General study points: Without cell sorting, CD4 versus CD8 contributions remain unresolved. Pathologically expanded recipient clonotypes increased progressively from day 30 to day 180 as diversity fell.

Assay: immunoSEQ multiplex PCR; the TCRdb copy retains only in-frame clones and omits some. In the table there are tens of thousands of clones, around 94% of which are singletons. The source is a woman aged 50 to 65 in good health. Some clones in this sample may be carry-over from other donors' samples. The sequenced sample was peripheral blood mononuclear cells.

CDR3 DNA sequence: TGTGCCAGCAGCTTAGGGACAGGACCCTACGAGCAGTACTTC. Protein product: CASSLGTGPYEQYF. The chain couples TRBV11-2 to TRBJ2-7; 7 bases match TRBD1. CDR1 is SGHAT, CDR2 FQNNGV, per germline. The CDR3 length is 14 residues. Trimming cost V 1 base and J 2 bases; bases outside gene matches: 2. The complete variable domain, with remaining parts taken from reference TRBV11-2 and TRBJ2-7, reads EAGVAQSPRYKIIEKRQSVAFWCNPISGHATLYWYQQILGQGPKLLIQFQNNGVVDDSQLPKDRFSAERLKGVDSTLKIQPAKLEDSAVYLCASSLGTGPYEQYFGPGTRLTVT.